These T cell receptor beta chains were read from a single sample in a study of T cells expressing NK-cell markers. TCRdb reprocessed the 5' RACE reads, with one entry per CDR3 protein and no DNA. Its listing shows some 410,000 distinct CDR3 sequences. The sequenced sample consisted of blood T cells: a sorted CD56 or NKG2C T cell subset, CD4+ or CD8+ T cells, or bulk PBMC T cells (not recorded which). These receptor sequences come from a woman aged 18-69 years in good health. Both conserved end residues are part of each CDR3.

v_gene	j_gene	CDR3aa
TRBV20-1	TRBJ1-2	CSAPRDYGYTF
TRBV14	TRBJ2-7	CASSQGLRAAEQYF
TRBV7-9	TRBJ2-7	CASSFPHYEQYF
TRBV7-2	TRBJ2-1	CASSLQPSGVYNEQFF
TRBV5-1	TRBJ2-1	CASSLVGLGGTDEQFF
TRBV28	TRBJ1-5	CASSPYLVSNQPQHF
TRBV29-1	TRBJ2-7	CSVEVSGSYEQYF
TRBV5-6	TRBJ2-7	CASRAGQSYEQYF
TRBV12-3/TRBV12-4	TRBJ2-1	CASNALAGGQYNEQFF
TRBV7-9	TRBJ2-7	CASSVGQGDINEQYF
TRBV9	TRBJ2-2	CASSVSGTNTGELFF
TRBV5-4	TRBJ2-7	CASSFLQDGPSYEQYF
TRBV27	TRBJ1-2	CASGRQGAFEGYTF
TRBV15	TRBJ2-7	CATSREGQVNSYEQYF
TRBV6-1	TRBJ1-6	CASRTGAQYNSPLHF
TRBV20-1	TRBJ2-2	CSASRPWGAGAGAGELFF
TRBV7-2	TRBJ2-4	CASSAYPPLGVNIQYF
TRBV12-3/TRBV12-4	TRBJ1-5	CASSLDLAGTGDVGSNQPQHF
TRBV10-1	TRBJ2-1	CASSDAGTRTYNEQFF
TRBV7-9	TRBJ2-2	CASSPLRRGTGELFF
TRBV5-1	TRBJ2-1	CASSSRQNEQFF
TRBV20-1	TRBJ2-1	CSARWQTGTSYNEQFF
TRBV4-3	TRBJ1-1	CASSQALGFTEAFF
TRBV12-3/TRBV12-4	TRBJ2-7	CASSWSSVYEQYF
TRBV20-1	TRBJ2-7	CSARVGEGPGYF
TRBV2	TRBJ1-1	CASSKQGWGAFF
TRBV5-4	TRBJ2-1	CASSLVSGASYNEQFF
TRBV5-6	TRBJ2-7	CASSPLGISSYEQYF
TRBV12-3/TRBV12-4	TRBJ2-5	CASSSTGSGETQYF
TRBV6-1	TRBJ2-2	CASSEAAGNTGELFF
TRBV4-3	TRBJ1-2	CASSQERGTHGYTF
TRBV14	TRBJ1-6	CASSRQLRNSPLHF
TRBV7-2	TRBJ2-6	CASSPSDRLGANVLTF
TRBV7-8	TRBJ1-5	CASSYRENRASNQPQHF
TRBV4-1	TRBJ2-1	CASSQDTGWHNEQFF
TRBV20-1	TRBJ1-1	CSASRHGRNTEAFF
TRBV20-1	TRBJ1-5	CSARADRASNQPQHF
TRBV5-6	TRBJ2-5	CASSLGWETQYF